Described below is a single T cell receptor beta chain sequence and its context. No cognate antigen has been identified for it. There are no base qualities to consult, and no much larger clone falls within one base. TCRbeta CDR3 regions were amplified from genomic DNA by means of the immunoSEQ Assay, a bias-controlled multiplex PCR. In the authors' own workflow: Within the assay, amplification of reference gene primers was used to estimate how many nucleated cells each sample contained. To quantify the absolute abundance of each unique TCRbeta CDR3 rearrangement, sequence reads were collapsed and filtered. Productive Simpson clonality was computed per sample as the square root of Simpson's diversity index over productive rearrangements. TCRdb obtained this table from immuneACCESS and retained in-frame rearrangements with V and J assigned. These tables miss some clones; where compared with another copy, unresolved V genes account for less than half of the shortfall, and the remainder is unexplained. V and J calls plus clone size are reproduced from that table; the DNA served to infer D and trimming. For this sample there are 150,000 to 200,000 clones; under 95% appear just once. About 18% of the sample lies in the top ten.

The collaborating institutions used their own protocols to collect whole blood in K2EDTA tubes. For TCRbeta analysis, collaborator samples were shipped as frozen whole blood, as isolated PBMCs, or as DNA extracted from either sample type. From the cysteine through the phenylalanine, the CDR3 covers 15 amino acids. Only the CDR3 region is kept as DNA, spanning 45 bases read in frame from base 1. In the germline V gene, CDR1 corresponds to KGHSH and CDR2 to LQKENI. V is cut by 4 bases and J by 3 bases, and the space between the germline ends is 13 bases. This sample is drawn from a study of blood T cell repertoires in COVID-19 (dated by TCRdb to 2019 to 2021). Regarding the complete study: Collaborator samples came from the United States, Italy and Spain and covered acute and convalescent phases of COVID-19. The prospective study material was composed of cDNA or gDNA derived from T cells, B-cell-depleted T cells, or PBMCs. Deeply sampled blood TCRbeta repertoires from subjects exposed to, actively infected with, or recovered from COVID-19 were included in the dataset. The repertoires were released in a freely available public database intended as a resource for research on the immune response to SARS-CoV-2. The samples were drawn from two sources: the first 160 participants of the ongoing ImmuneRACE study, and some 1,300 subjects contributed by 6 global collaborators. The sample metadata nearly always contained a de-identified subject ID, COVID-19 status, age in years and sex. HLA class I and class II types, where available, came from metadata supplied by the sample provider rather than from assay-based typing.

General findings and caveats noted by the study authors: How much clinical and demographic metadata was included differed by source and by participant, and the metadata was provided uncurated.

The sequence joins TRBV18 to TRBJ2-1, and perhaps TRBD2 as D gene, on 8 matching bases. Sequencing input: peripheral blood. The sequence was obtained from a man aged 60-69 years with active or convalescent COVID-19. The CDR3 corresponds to CASSLAGTDYNEQFF. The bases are TGTGCCAGCTCACTAGCGGGGACAGACTACAATGAGCAGTTCTTC.